Below are 15 T cell receptor beta chains sequenced from a single sample in a study of T cell repertoires in cytomegalovirus infection. For these TCRs, the target antigens are not known. TCRdb re-analysed the reads in MiXCR, keeping a single row per CDR3 protein. This table holds about 830,000 distinct CDR3 sequences, around a third found once. Sequences were derived from cultured CD8+ T cells from PBMCs, sampled from culture after CMV antigen stimulation. The receptors here all came from a human donor in good health (CMV status not recorded). Some clones in this sample may be carry-over from other donors' samples.

This chain connects TRBV19 to TRBJ1-1, with D hard to call. The CDR3 contains 13 residues. In germline, CDR1 is LNHDA, CDR2 SQIVND (reference sequence). Trimming left V 2 bases short and J 1 base short, with 5 bases between. The CDR3 nucleotides read TGTGCCAGTAGTATACGAAGGAACACTGAAGCTTTCTTT. Encoded protein: CASSIRRNTEAFF.

This clonotype was recorded a few times. This rearrangement joins TRBV15 to TRBJ2-5; D gene ambiguous. Germline CDR1 LNHNV, CDR2 YYDKDF (reference sequence). V was clipped by 1 base and J by 1 base, with 10 bases between them. This CDR3 has 15 residues. This CDR3 reads CATSRGPLAQETQYF. CDR3 nucleotides: TGTGCCACCAGCAGAGGACCCTTAGCCCAAGAGACCCAGTACTTC. Variable domain in full (rest from reference TRBV15 and TRBJ2-5): DAMVIQNPRYQVTQFGKPVTLSCSQTLNHNVMYWYQQKSSQAPKLLFHYYDKDFNNEADTPDNFQSRRPNTSFCFLDIRSPGLGDTAMYLCATSRGPLAQETQYFGPGTRLLVL.

In its sample, this clonotype was seen many times. V gene TRBV7-2 combines with J gene TRBJ1-1; no firm D call. Germline CDR1 reads SGHTA; CDR2 reads FQGNSA. The CDR3 contains 17 residues. Trimming took 4 bases from V and 6 from J, leaving 24 bases between them. DNA of the CDR3: TGTGCCAGCAGCTCCACCGTTCGCCGGGCCACTGGCCCTGAAGCTTTCTTT. This gives the protein CASSSTVRRATGPEAFF. The full variable domain, in which reference TRBV7-2 and TRBJ1-1 provide the parts outside the CDR3, is GAGVSQSPSNKVTEKGKDVELRCDPISGHTALYWYRQSLGQGLEFLIYFQGNSAPDKSGLPSDRFSAERTGGSVSTLTIQRTQQEDSAVYLCASSSTVRRATGPEAFFGQGTRLTVV.

The V and J genes are TRBV7-9 and TRBJ2-2; D possibly corresponds to TRBD1 (6 bases). This CDR3 is built from 15 residues. Germline assignment: CDR1 SEHNR and CDR2 FQNEAQ (reference sequence). Trimming took off 1 base at V and 7 bases at J, with 13 bases between the two ends. The CDR3 DNA reads as TGTGCCAGCAGCTTAGTGGGGGCTAGCATCGGGGAGCTGTTTTTT. It encodes CASSLVGASIGELFF.

The chain joins TRBV6-5 to TRBJ2-1; D is undetermined. V gave up 0 bases and J gave up 9 bases, with 6 bases separating them. Germline-derived CDR1 and CDR2 are MNHEY and SVGAGI. The CDR3 is 12 residues long. The CDR3 protein is CASSYSGIEQFF. The CDR3 bases are TGTGCCAGCAGTTACTCCGGCATTGAGCAGTTCTTC.

As for this clonotype: A much larger clone differs by one base, so this may be a read error. This chain uses TRBV10-3 with TRBJ2-1, with 8 bases that match TRBD1. Germline-derived CDR1 and CDR2 are ENHRY and SYGVKD. The CDR3 has 14 residues. Trimming cost V 8 bases and J 2 bases; bases outside gene matches: 5. The CDR3 loop reads CAIRTGSPYNEQFF. The CDR3 DNA reads TGTGCCATCCGGACAGGGAGCCCCTACAATGAGCAGTTCTTC.

The chain has TRBV5-1 and TRBJ2-7; D possibly corresponds to TRBD2 (5 bases). Between the trimmed V and J ends, which lost 5 bases and 0 bases, there was a span of 24 bases. Germline assignment: CDR1 SGHRS and CDR2 YFSETQ. The CDR3 has 18 amino acids. The chain's CDR3 is CASRIGLPLGSFSYEQYF. The DNA of the CDR3 is TGCGCCAGCAGGATCGGGCTTCCATTGGGGAGTTTCTCCTACGAGCAGTACTTC.

The gene calls are TRBV4-3 and TRBJ2-2, with D perhaps being TRBD1 or TRBD2 (6 bases each). This CDR3 is built from 16 residues. The germline CDR1 and CDR2 sequences are LGHNA and YSLEER. The V end lost 5 bases, the J end lost 3 bases, and 16 bases lay between the germline ends. The CDR3 DNA follows: TGCGCCAGCAGCGGTAAGGGGGGAGCCGACACCGGGGAGCTGTTTTTT. This encodes CASSGKGGADTGELFF.

This clonotype was seen a few times. This chain connects TRBV7-9 to TRBJ2-1; TRBD2 agrees at 8 bases. The germline gives CDR1 SEHNR, CDR2 FQNEAQ (reference sequence). The CDR3 extends over 17 amino acids. J gave up 3 bases and V 2 bases, and 9 bases lay outside the gene matches. For the CDR3, the DNA is TGTGCCAGCAGCTTACCCGCCGACGGGGGGGTCTACAATGAGCAGTTCTTC. It translates to CASSLPADGGVYNEQFF.

This clonotype has a handful of counts. The CDR3 sequence is CSAATGKYQETQYF. DNA of the CDR3: TGCAGTGCCGCGACAGGAAAGTACCAAGAGACCCAGTACTTC. The gene calls are TRBV20-1 and TRBJ2-5; a weak D match, TRBD1 (6 bases). The ends were cut back, 6 bases at V and 0 bases at J, with 14 bases in the middle. The CDR3 is made up of 14 amino acids. Looked up from germline, CDR1 is DFQATT and CDR2 is SNEGSKA (reference sequence).

This clonotype has a handful of counts. The chain uses TRBV19 and TRBJ2-3, with a tentative D call TRBD1 (6 bases). This CDR3 region has 14 residues. Germline values: CDR1 LNHDA, CDR2 SQIVND (reference sequence). V shed 4 bases and J shed 3 bases, with 11 bases lying between them. The CDR3 sequence: CASSTTGWTDTQYF. The CDR3 bases are TGTGCCAGTAGTACTACAGGGTGGACAGATACGCAGTATTTT. Full variable domain (rest looked up from reference TRBV19 and TRBJ2-3): DGGITQSPKYLFRKEGQNVTLSCEQNLNHDAMYWYRQDPGQGLRLIYYSQIVNDFQKGDIAEGYSVSREKKESFPLTVTSAQKNPTAFYLCASSTTGWTDTQYFGPGTRLTVL.

A few counts support this clonotype. The chain joins TRBV25-1 to TRBJ1-4; tentatively, D is TRBD1 (5 bases). CDR1 MGHDK and CDR2 SYGVNS come from the germline V gene. This CDR3 is 14 amino acids long. Trimming removed 7 bases at V and 8 bases at J, with 17 bases between. The CDR3, as DNA: TGTGCCAGCAAAGAGGAGGGGCGTTGGGAAAAACTGTTTTTT. As protein: CASKEEGRWEKLFF.

This clonotype came up many times. The V gene is TRBV27, the J gene TRBJ1-2; D not resolved. CDR3 size: 15 residues. Germline-derived CDR1 and CDR2 are MNHEY and SMNVEV (reference sequence). Trimming removed 8 bases at V and 3 bases at J, with 19 bases between. CDR3 DNA sequence: TGTGCCAGCCACACCGGAAGGGCCTGGGACTATGGCTACACCTTC. This codes for CASHTGRAWDYGYTF.

This clonotype was counted a few times. V is TRBV29-1 and J is TRBJ2-3; D is unresolved. Germline CDR1 and CDR2: SQVTM and ANQGSEA. Trimming shortened V by 2 bases and J by 1 base, and 7 bases separated the two germline ends. The CDR3 length is 13 residues. For the CDR3, the DNA is TGCAGCGTTGAACTCACCCGCACAGATACGCAGTATTTT. This encodes CSVELTRTDTQYF.

This rearrangement joins TRBV27 to TRBJ2-2; D not resolved. Per germline, CDR1 MNHEY and CDR2 SMNVEV (reference sequence). The CDR3 totals 13 residues. Trimming took 5 bases from V and 6 from J, leaving 10 bases between them. The CDR3 nucleotides are TGTGCCAGCAGTAAGCTAGGCCCCGGGGAGCTGTTTTTT. Its translation: CASSKLGPGELFF.